This TCR beta chain was retrieved from a study of radiotherapy plus CTLA-4 blockade in lung cancer. This CDR3 region has 17 residues. J lost 1 base, V lost 2 bases, and 7 bases had no gene match. Germline CDR1 SGHNT, CDR2 YYREEE (reference sequence). TCRdb's copy holds only in-frame clones and misses some; the assay was immunoSEQ multiplex PCR. Among about 1,500 clones listed, about 88% were seen once. The source material was tumor tissue, sampled from a patient treated with radiotherapy plus ipilimumab. This chain joins TRBV5-4 and TRBJ1-3; 9 positions agree with TRBD1. The clonotype originates from a human donor with non-small cell lung cancer who had a complete response to radiotherapy plus ipilimumab. CDR3 in DNA: TGTGCCAGCAGCTTAGACTTTGGGACAGGGTCTGGAAACACCATATATTTT. As protein: CASSLDFGTGSGNTIYF.